One sample yielded the 5 T cell receptor beta chains listed below, sequenced in a study of STAT5B mutations in CD4+ large granular lymphocyte leukemia. Some clones are missing from TCRdb's copy, which holds only in-frame ones; the method was immunoSEQ multiplex PCR. The table shows about 5,900 clones, with roughly 80% occurring only once. Sequenced: PBMCs. These receptors were collected from a man at least 80 years old with CD4+ T-cell large granular lymphocyte leukemia.

The J gene is TRBJ1-2, the V gene TRBV7-8; weak D call: TRBD1 (5 bases). Germline values: CDR1 SGHVS, CDR2 FQNEAQ. This CDR3 is built from 16 residues. V was trimmed by 0 bases and J by 0 bases, leaving 11 bases between them. Here the CDR3 DNA reads TGTGCCAGCAGCTTAGCCTTAGACAGCTCTAACTATGGCTACACCTTC. Translation: CASSLALDSSNYGYTF.

The chain recombines TRBV7-6 with TRBJ2-1, with a possible D match to TRBD2 (7 bases). Germline CDR1 and CDR2: SGHVS and FNYEAQ. This CDR3 has 15 amino acids. V was cut by 4 bases and J by 9 bases, with 19 bases left in between. The CDR3 loop is CASSSSGGLLVEQFF. In DNA form, the CDR3 reads TGTGCCAGCAGCTCCTCCGGGGGGCTTCTAGTTGAGCAGTTCTTC.

The gene calls are TRBV7-6 and TRBJ1-3, with D unresolved. The CDR3 spans 17 residues. Trimming took off 0 bases at V and 0 bases at J, with 12 bases between the two ends. Germline loops: CDR1 SGHVS, CDR2 FNYEAQ. In DNA, the CDR3 is TGTGCCAGCAGCTTAGCTTTGGTAACAAGCTCTGGAAACACCATATATTTT. It translates to CASSLALVTSSGNTIYF.

CDR3 amino acids: CAGSGSGIPYEQYF. Written as DNA, the CDR3 is TGTGCCGGTAGCGGGAGTGGAATCCCCTACGAGCAGTACTTC. The rearrangement uses TRBV28 and TRBJ2-7; 9 nucleotides match TRBD2. The V and J ends lost 11 bases and 2 bases, in that order; junction bases with no gene match: 10. CDR3 length equals 14 residues. Germline CDR1 reads MDHEN; CDR2 reads SYDVKM.

This rearrangement joins TRBV9 to TRBJ1-6; D perhaps matches TRBD1 (6 bases). The CDR3 is 16 amino acids. V was trimmed by 1 base and J by 9 bases, leaving 17 bases between them. Germline loops: CDR1 SGDLS, CDR2 YYNGEE. CDR3 in DNA: TGTGCCAGCAGCGTACAACAGGGCGATTCCAGTTCACCCCTCCACTTT. Amino acid sequence: CASSVQQGDSSSPLHF.